Below are 28 T cell receptor beta chains sequenced from a single sample in a study of T cell responses to AZD1222 COVID-19 vaccine. Produced via immunoSEQ multiplex PCR; TCRdb's table is partial and in-frame only. The sample has roughly 93,000 clones, about 88% seen once. The input for sequencing was peripheral blood, taken on day 0 of AZD1222 vaccination. The receptor source for this set is an adult in good health.

J is TRBJ1-2 and V is TRBV27; 8 positions match TRBD1. The ends lost 5 bases at V and 0 bases at J; junction bases unmatched: 5. Germline V gene sequence: CDR1 MNHEY, CDR2 SMNVEV (reference sequence). The length of the CDR3 is 15 residues. The CDR3, as DNA: TGTGCCAGCAGTACGGACAGGGAAGCTAACTATGGCTACACCTTC. It is translated as CASSTDREANYGYTF.

The chain recombines TRBV6-5 with TRBJ2-1, with D uncertain. CDR3 length: 11 residues. V was cut by 7 bases and J by 4 bases, with 5 bases left in between. Looked up from germline, CDR1 is MNHEY and CDR2 is SVGAGI. CDR3 coding DNA: TGTGCCAGCACCGGGTACAATGAGCAGTTCTTC. This gives the protein CASTGYNEQFF.

The CDR3 reads CASSLTGGTEAFF. In nucleotides, the CDR3 is TGTGCCAGCAGTTTAACAGGGGGTACTGAAGCTTTCTTT. V is TRBV6-5 and J is TRBJ1-1; 8 bases map to TRBD1. The CDR3 loop spans 13 amino acids. Trimming removed 4 bases from V and 5 bases from J; junction bases left unmatched: 3. Germline CDR1 is MNHEY and CDR2 is SVGAGI.

The chain combines TRBV4-2 with TRBJ1-5; D is unresolved. CDR1 and CDR2 from the germline V gene are LGHNA and YNFKEQ. V was shortened by 4 bases and J by 0 bases, with 10 bases between the two germline ends. The CDR3 contains 15 residues. CDR3 coding DNA: TGTGCCAGCAGCCTGAACAGTTATAGCAATCAGCCCCAGCATTTT. Translating it yields CASSLNSYSNQPQHF.

J is TRBJ1-2 and V is TRBV11-2, with D unclear. Germline CDR1 reads SGHAT; CDR2 reads FQNNGV. The CDR3 runs 18 residues. V shed 2 bases and J shed 1 base, with 20 bases lying between them. CDR3 nucleotide sequence: TGTGCCAGCAGCTTATTACGAGGTGCAAGGGATTATAACTATGGCTACACCTTC. Translation: CASSLLRGARDYNYGYTF.

This chain connects TRBV29-1 to TRBJ1-1, with 7 bases lining up with TRBD1. The CDR3 extends over 13 amino acids. CDR1 is SQVTM and CDR2 is ANQGSEA in the germline V gene. V dropped 7 bases and J dropped 3; count of bases not matched to a gene: 8. The CDR3: CSAMTGIYTEAFF. DNA of the CDR3: TGCAGCGCCATGACAGGGATTTACACTGAAGCTTTCTTT.

This chain connects TRBV4-2 to TRBJ2-7; tentatively, D is TRBD2 (6 bases). The end of the DNA fits TRBJ2-1 better, so the J call may be wrong. This CDR3 contains 16 residues. Germline assignment: CDR1 LGHNA and CDR2 YNFKEQ. This CDR3 reads CASSQDGGEAYNEQFF. CDR3 in DNA: TGTGCCAGCAGCCAAGATGGCGGGGAGGCCTACAATGAGCAGTTCTTC.

The V gene is TRBV7-8, the J gene TRBJ1-1; D is unclear. The CDR3 consists of 14 residues. The germline CDR1 and CDR2 sequences are SGHVS and FQNEAQ. The V end lost 1 base, the J end lost 1 base, and 7 bases lay between the germline ends. The CDR3 here is CASSLVAGNTEAFF. The DNA for the CDR3 is TGTGCCAGCAGCTTAGTGGCAGGGAACACTGAAGCTTTCTTT. Full variable domain (rest looked up from reference TRBV7-8 and TRBJ1-1): GAGVSQSPRYKVAKRGQDVALRCDPISGHVSLFWYQQALGQGPEFLTYFQNEAQLDKSGLPSDRFFAERPEGSVSTLKIQRTQQEDSAVYLCASSLVAGNTEAFFGQGTRLTVV.

The chain recombines TRBV5-6 with TRBJ2-2; 10 bases are shared with TRBD2. This CDR3 has 16 amino acids. Trimming cost V 2 bases and J 5 bases; bases outside gene matches: 6. Germline CDR1 and CDR2: SGHDT and YYEEEE. CDR3 nucleotides: TGTGCCAGCAGCTTCGGGCTAGCGGGGGCTACCGGGGAGCTGTTTTTT. This encodes CASSFGLAGATGELFF. Together with reference TRBV5-6 and TRBJ2-2, the CDR3 gives the full variable domain: DAGVTQSPTHLIKTRGQQVTLRCSPKSGHDTVSWYQQALGQGPQFIFQYYEEEERQRGNFPDRFSGHQFPNYSSELNVNALLLGDSALYLCASSFGLAGATGELFFGEGSRLTVL.

This chain uses TRBV6-6 with TRBJ1-1; no definite D call. V lost 8 bases and J lost 0, with 10 bases in between. The CDR3 is 13 amino acids. The V gene's germline CDR1 is MNHNY and CDR2 SVGAGI (reference sequence). The CDR3 here is CASDGHLNTEAFF. DNA of the CDR3: TGTGCCAGCGATGGGCACCTGAACACTGAAGCTTTCTTT.

The table lists this clone with a count of one. The chain recombines TRBV29-1 with TRBJ1-1, with a tentative D call TRBD1 (5 bases). V was shortened by 3 bases and J by 2 bases, with 10 bases between the two germline ends. The CDR3 length is 13 residues. CDR1 is SQVTM and CDR2 is ANQGSEA in the germline V gene. This CDR3 is CSVDRQLNTEAFF. The CDR3 DNA reads TGCAGCGTTGACAGACAGCTTAACACTGAAGCTTTCTTT.

The chain recombines TRBV7-8 with TRBJ2-5; no clear D. V dropped 5 bases and J dropped 0 bases, with 4 bases sitting between them. The CDR3 contains 12 residues. The germline V gene encodes CDR1 SGHVS and CDR2 FQNEAQ. This CDR3 reads CASSPYQETQYF. The DNA for the CDR3 is TGTGCCAGCAGCCCGTACCAAGAGACCCAGTACTTC.

This chain uses TRBV6-4 with TRBJ2-3; D is uncertain. Germline V gene data show CDR1 as MRHNA and CDR2 as SNTAGT. Between the trimmed V and J ends, which lost 4 bases and 2 bases, there was a span of 10 bases. CDR3 length: 14 amino acids. Here the CDR3 reads CASSGGRDTDTQYF. CDR3 DNA: TGTGCCAGCAGTGGCGGCAGAGACACAGATACGCAGTATTTT.

This chain connects TRBV9 to TRBJ1-4, with 9 positions matching TRBD1. V shed 4 bases, J shed 7 bases, and the junction held 14 bases outside the gene matches. CDR1 is SGDLS, CDR2 YYNGEE, per germline. CDR3 length: 17 residues. CDR3 DNA: TGTGCCAGCAGCCCGACAGAAATCGGACAGGGGCGTGAAAAACTGTTTTTT. This encodes CASSPTEIGQGREKLFF.

The V gene is TRBV6-1, the J gene TRBJ2-7; no clear D. V lost 3 bases and J 3 bases, leaving 9 bases between the germline ends. The CDR3 is made up of 13 amino acids. Germline V lookup: CDR1 MNHNS, CDR2 SASEGT. This CDR3 is CASSETLDYEQYF. CDR3 DNA: TGTGCCAGCAGTGAGACCCTAGACTACGAGCAGTACTTC.

The J gene is TRBJ1-2, the V gene TRBV9; weak D call: TRBD1 (6 bases). CDR1 and CDR2 (germline): SGDLS, YYNGEE. CDR3 length: 14 amino acids. V was cut by 0 bases and J by 4 bases, with 10 bases left in between. The CDR3 DNA reads TGTGCCAGCAGCGTAGAAACGGACAGCTATGGCTACACCTTC. Residues: CASSVETDSYGYTF.

This chain connects TRBV27 to TRBJ1-5; D not certain. The CDR3 runs 15 residues. The V end was cut by 5 bases, the J end by 0 bases, with 11 bases between. Germline CDR1 MNHEY, CDR2 SMNVEV (reference sequence). The CDR3 coding sequence is TGTGCCAGCAGTCAGGTATCAGATAGCAATCAGCCCCAGCATTTT. Protein: CASSQVSDSNQPQHF.

This rearrangement joins TRBV12-3 or TRBV12-4 to TRBJ1-3; no reliable D call. Trimming pared 5 bases from V and 1 base from J, leaving 6 bases between. CDR3 size: 13 residues. The CDR3: CASSTHSGNTIYF. The DNA of the CDR3 is TGTGCCAGCAGTACACATTCTGGAAACACCATATATTTT.

The chain links TRBV7-2 to TRBJ2-5, with D tentatively TRBD1 (5 bases). This CDR3 has 17 residues. V shed 4 bases and J shed 3 bases, with 21 bases lying between them. Germline CDR1 SGHTA, CDR2 FQGNSA. The CDR3 DNA is TGTGCCAGCAGCTCTTCGTTGGTCAGGACACAGAAAGAGACCCAGTACTTC. Translated: CASSSSLVRTQKETQYF.

V is TRBV18 and J is TRBJ1-1; D gene unclear. The CDR3 consists of 14 residues. V was shortened by 3 bases and J by 5 bases, with 13 bases between the two germline ends. Germline values: CDR1 KGHSH, CDR2 LQKENI. The CDR3 DNA reads TGTGCCAGCTCACCGGGAGCTCGGAGGACTGAAGCTTTCTTT. Protein sequence: CASSPGARRTEAFF.

The chain recombines TRBV29-1 with TRBJ1-3; D gene unclear. This CDR3 is built from 13 residues. Germline V gene data show CDR1 as SQVTM and CDR2 as ANQGSEA. CDR3 protein: CSAWPSSGNTIYF. The CDR3 nucleotides read TGCAGTGCTTGGCCGAGCTCTGGAAACACCATATATTTT.

This chain connects TRBV27 to TRBJ1-5, with 8 bases aligning to TRBD1. Germline-derived CDR1 and CDR2 are MNHEY and SMNVEV (reference sequence). The V and J ends lost 6 bases and 2 bases, in that order; junction bases with no gene match: 6. CDR3 length: 15 residues. DNA of the CDR3: TGTGCCAGCAGCCTGGACAGGGAGGGCAATCAGCCCCAGCATTTT. The encoded protein is CASSLDREGNQPQHF.

This clone was observed a single time. V usage is TRBV5-1 and J usage is TRBJ1-1; a weak D match, TRBD1 (5 bases). Germline V lookup: CDR1 SGHRS, CDR2 YFSETQ. CDR3 length equals 14 residues. Trimming stripped 4 bases from V and 4 bases from J, with 14 bases between. The CDR3 nucleotides are TGCGCCAGCAGCACGAATTGGGGCGGCACTGAAGCTTTCTTT. Protein sequence: CASSTNWGGTEAFF.

This clone was seen only a few times. The genes are TRBV19 and TRBJ1-2, with 8 bases identical to TRBD1. CDR3 length equals 13 residues. The germline gives CDR1 LNHDA, CDR2 SQIVND (reference sequence). V dropped 8 bases and J dropped 3; count of bases not matched to a gene: 5. CDR3 DNA: TGTGCCAGTGACAGGGGAGGTTACTATGGCTACACCTTC. Translated: CASDRGGYYGYTF.

The genes are TRBV30 and TRBJ1-3, with D possibly being TRBD1 (5 bases). There are 15 residues in the CDR3. The V end lost 0 bases, the J end lost 3 bases, and 12 bases lay between the germline ends. Germline V CDR1 and CDR2: GTSNPN, SVGIG (reference sequence). CDR3 DNA sequence: TGTGCCTGGAGTGTAGGCGGGACGGGTGGAAACACCATATATTTT. The encoded protein is CAWSVGGTGGNTIYF.

The CDR3 DNA follows: TGTGCCTGGAGTGACAAAGCTAGCGGTTTAGAGACCCAGTACTTC. This translates into CAWSDKASGLETQYF. The rearrangement links TRBV30 to TRBJ2-5, with TRBD2 matching 7 bases. This CDR3 comprises 15 residues. In germline, CDR1 is GTSNPN, CDR2 SVGIG (reference sequence). V lost 1 base and J lost 4; bases outside the gene matches: 9.

V is TRBV28 and J is TRBJ1-5; D unclear. The ends were cut back, 6 bases at V and 3 bases at J, with 6 bases in the middle. CDR1 and CDR2 from the germline V gene are MDHEN and SYDVKM. The CDR3 is made up of 12 amino acids. The CDR3 protein is CASRGLNQPQHF. CDR3 bases: TGTGCCAGCAGAGGGCTCAATCAGCCCCAGCATTTT.

The chain is built from TRBV5-6 and TRBJ1-5; 7 nucleotides match TRBD1. The V gene's germline CDR1 is SGHDT and CDR2 YYEEEE. This CDR3 spans 16 amino acids. V lost 4 bases to trimming and J lost 0 bases; unmatched junction nucleotides: 7. CDR3 in DNA: TGTGCCAGCAGCACAGGGGCTGGGCATAGCAATCAGCCCCAGCATTTT. Amino acids: CASSTGAGHSNQPQHF.